These 18 T cell receptor beta chains came from one sample sequenced in a study of early T cells in non-severe SARS-CoV-2 infection. TCRdb analysed the 5' RACE reads with MiXCR anew, one entry per CDR3 protein. Altogether 75,000 to 80,000 distinct CDR3 sequences are present, around 10% being singletons, with the ten largest covering about 12%. Sequencing used whole blood, obtained at baseline. The receptors were sampled from an adult who was a healthcare worker with PCR-confirmed SARS-CoV-2 infection or an uninfected control (not recorded which).

On this clonotype: Given a much more abundant clone one base away, this may be a read error. This chain connects TRBV20-1 to TRBJ2-5; D is undetermined. The CDR3 length is 14 residues. Germline V lookup: CDR1 DFQATT, CDR2 SNEGSKA (reference sequence). The DNA for the CDR3 is TGCAGTGCTCCCCCTCTAGACGGAAAAGAGAACCAGTACTTC. Translating gives CSAPPLDGKENQYF.

The V gene is TRBV3-1, the J gene TRBJ1-4, with 8 bases fitting TRBD1. The CDR3 spans 16 residues. CDR1 LGHDT and CDR2 YNNKEL come from the germline V gene (reference sequence). The V gene end was trimmed by 4 bases and the J gene end by 8 bases; junction bases not matched to a gene: 12. The CDR3 nucleotides read TGTGCCAGCAGCCTCGGCATAGGACAGGGAACAGAAAAACTGTTTTTT. Amino acid sequence: CASSLGIGQGTEKLFF.

The J gene is TRBJ1-5, the V gene TRBV3-1; 9 bases align to TRBD1. Trimming took 3 bases from V and 6 from J; bases not matched to a gene: 6. CDR3 length: 15 amino acids. The germline CDR1 and CDR2 sequences are LGHDT and YNNKEL (reference sequence). The CDR3 region has the DNA TGTGCCAGCAGCCAGGGACAGGGTTTGTTTCAGCCCCAGCATTTT. It codes for CASSQGQGLFQPQHF.

The gene calls are TRBV20-1 and TRBJ1-2; D not resolved. Germline V gene sequence: CDR1 DFQATT, CDR2 SNEGSKA (reference sequence). This CDR3 spans 14 amino acids. Trimming shortened V by 5 bases and J by 4 bases, and 17 bases separated the two germline ends. CDR3 region: CSASNPAERYGYTF. CDR3 nucleotide sequence: TGCAGTGCTTCAAACCCCGCGGAGCGCTATGGCTACACCTTC.

This chain connects TRBV7-2 to TRBJ1-6; 8 bases align to TRBD1. The CDR3 has 18 amino acids. Germline lookup yields CDR1 SGHTA and CDR2 FQGNSA. Losses at the gene ends were 1 base for V and 3 bases for J; bases not matched to a gene: 8. The CDR3 is CASSLGRTGRDYNSPLHF. DNA for the CDR3: TGTGCCAGCAGCTTAGGCCGGACAGGGAGAGACTATAATTCACCCCTCCACTTT.

This clonotype was picked up many times. The genes are TRBV5-1 and TRBJ2-1; 8 bases match TRBD2. Unmatched junction bases numbered 10, after V lost 4 bases and J lost 7 bases. From germline, CDR1 is SGHRS and CDR2 YFSETQ. The length of the CDR3 is 15 residues. The CDR3 protein is CASSDGTRVKNEQFF. The CDR3 DNA reads as TGCGCCAGCAGCGACGGGACTAGAGTGAAAAATGAGCAGTTCTTC.

This chain links TRBV4-1 with TRBJ2-5; no firm D call. Germline V gives CDR1 MGHRA, CDR2 YSYEKL. This CDR3 has 14 amino acids. Trimming stripped 3 bases from V and 0 bases from J, with 8 bases between. CDR3 nucleotides: TGCGCCAGCAGCCACGTAGGGAACCAAGAGACCCAGTACTTC. Amino acid sequence: CASSHVGNQETQYF.

This clonotype was seen ten or more times. Its ends do not fully match the called genes, so a read error is possible. The chain recombines TRBV29-1 with TRBJ1-1; a weak D match, TRBD1 (6 bases). The CDR3 length is 16 residues. Germline assignment: CDR1 SQVTM and CDR2 ANQGSEA. CDR3: CSVAGGMGASNPEAFF. In DNA form, the CDR3 reads TGCAGCGTTGCCGGGGGCATGGGGGCTTCGAACCCTGAAGCTTTCTTT.

The sample holds many counts of this clonotype. The chain uses TRBV30 and TRBJ2-2; 7 bases are shared with TRBD2. The CDR3 has 15 residues. Trimming took 2 bases from V and 3 from J; bases not matched to a gene: 6. Germline CDR1 is GTSNPN and CDR2 is SVGIG (reference sequence). For the CDR3, the DNA is TGTGCCTGGAGTCCCCGGACTAGGGACACCGGGGAGCTGTTTTTT. The encoded protein is CAWSPRTRDTGELFF.

The CDR3 loop reads CAWGGGSLHGYTF. The CDR3 DNA reads as TGTGCCTGGGGAGGGGGCTCCCTCCATGGCTACACCTTC. V and J are TRBV30 and TRBJ1-2, with 7 positions matching TRBD1. Germline-derived CDR1 and CDR2 are GTSNPN and SVGIG (reference sequence). This CDR3 has 13 residues. J lost 6 bases, V lost 5 bases, and 9 bases had no gene match.

As regards this clonotype: With a much larger clone just one base away, this may be a read error. The V and J genes are TRBV6-2 or TRBV6-3 and TRBJ2-2; D is unclear. The germline V gene encodes CDR1 MNHEY and CDR2 SVGEGT. The V end lost 6 bases, the J end lost 1 base, and 3 bases lay between the germline ends. The CDR3 spans 12 residues. CDR3 in DNA: TGTGCCAGCAGAGAGAACACCGGGGAGCTGTTTTTT. Protein: CASRENTGELFF.

This clonotype came up a few times. The chain employs TRBV6-6 and TRBJ1-2; D perhaps matches TRBD1 (5 bases). This CDR3 is built from 12 residues. Germline V gene sequence: CDR1 MNHNY, CDR2 SVGAGI (reference sequence). V shed 5 bases and J shed 3 bases, with 7 bases lying between them. The CDR3 coding sequence is TGTGCCAGCAGTGAGACAGACTATGGCTACACCTTC. Translation gives CASSETDYGYTF.

The chain employs TRBV20-1 and TRBJ2-3; TRBD2 agrees at 10 bases. V trimming: 1 base; J trimming: 4 bases; junction bases outside the gene matches: 8. Germline V gene data show CDR1 as DFQATT and CDR2 as SNEGSKA (reference sequence). The CDR3 contains 16 residues. CDR3 coding DNA: TGCAGTGCTAGAGGTTCCAGCGGGGGGGCAGCAGATACGCAGTATTTT. Translated, it gives CSARGSSGGAADTQYF.

This clonotype was seen repeatedly, ten times or more. This chain connects TRBV2 to TRBJ2-3; D may be TRBD2 (6 bases). V dropped 5 bases and J dropped 5 bases, with 8 bases sitting between them. The CDR3 loop spans 12 amino acids. Germline CDR1 is SNHLY and CDR2 is FYNNEI. CDR3 sequence reads: CASSWGGDTQYF. The CDR3, as DNA: TGTGCCAGCAGTTGGGGAGGAGATACGCAGTATTTT.

This clonotype was counted at least ten times. The genes are TRBV10-3 and TRBJ2-5; D call uncertain. CDR3 length: 13 residues. Germline V CDR1 and CDR2: ENHRY, SYGVKD. The V end was cut by 10 bases, the J end by 1 base, with 13 bases between. The CDR3 spells CATRGAAQETQYF. The CDR3 DNA sequence: TGTGCCACCCGAGGCGCCGCCCAAGAGACCCAGTACTTC.

J is TRBJ2-7 and V is TRBV20-1; D is unclear. Germline V gives CDR1 DFQATT, CDR2 SNEGSKA (reference sequence). V was trimmed by 5 bases and J by 3 bases, leaving 11 bases between them. The CDR3 length is 12 residues. The CDR3 here is CSASDVLYEQYF. CDR3 DNA sequence: TGCAGTGCTTCGGACGTCCTCTACGAGCAGTACTTC.

The rearrangement joins TRBV2 to TRBJ2-1; possible D gene TRBD2, 7 bases. CDR3 length equals 11 residues. V was shortened by 8 bases and J by 6 bases, with 8 bases between the two germline ends. CDR1 and CDR2 from the germline V gene are SNHLY and FYNNEI. The DNA of the CDR3 is TGTGCCAGCGGGGGGGCCAATGAGCAGTTCTTC. It is translated as CASGGANEQFF.

About this clonotype: Germline is not matched at one junction end, which may reflect a read error. This chain connects TRBV5-6 to TRBJ2-3, with D perhaps matching TRBD2 (5 bases). The CDR3 consists of 15 residues. In germline, CDR1 is SGHDT, CDR2 YYEEEE. CDR3 sequence (DNA): TGTGCCAGCAGCTTCGAAGCGGTGCATACAGATACGCGGTATTTT. This gives the protein CASSFEAVHTDTRYF. The variable domain in full, completed from reference TRBV5-6 and TRBJ2-3, reads DAGVTQSPTHLIKTRGQQVTLRCSPKSGHDTVSWYQQALGQGPQFIFQYYEEEERQRGNFPDRFSGHQFPNYSSELNVNALLLGDSALYLCASSFEAVHTDTRYFGPGTRLTVL.